This T cell receptor beta chain was documented in a study of radiotherapy plus CTLA-4 blockade in lung cancer. Regarding the study as a whole: In blood, TCR clones derived from the tumor expanded after radiotherapy plus ipilimumab. According to reports, early shifts in blood T cell clones, alongside interferon-beta, forecast response most accurately.

Only in-frame clones appear in the TCRdb table, and some are missing; sequencing was by immunoSEQ multiplex PCR. The sample has roughly 97,000 clones, 65% to 75% seen once. Focal radiation and CTLA-4 blockade (ipilimumab) were tested in chemo-refractory metastatic non-small-cell lung cancer patients. A word on this clone: Antigen specificity is unknown.

The starting material was peripheral blood, obtained from a patient treated with radiotherapy plus ipilimumab. This receptor was taken from a human donor with non-small cell lung cancer who had a partial response to radiotherapy plus ipilimumab. Some clones in this sample may be carry-over from other donors' samples.

For the CDR3, the DNA is TGTGCCAGCATGGGAGGGGTGGCGGTTTGGTACTTC. Its translation is CASMGGVAVWYF. This sequence joins TRBV2 and TRBJ2-7, with 7 bases that match TRBD2. Germline loops: CDR1 SNHLY, CDR2 FYNNEI. CDR3 length equals 12 residues. Trimming removed 7 bases from V and 12 bases from J; junction bases left unmatched: 12. Looking up the rest from reference TRBV2 and TRBJ2-7 gives the full variable domain: EPEVTQTPSHQVTQMGQEVILRCVPISNHLYFYWYRQILGQKVEFLVSFYNNEISEKSEIFDDQFSVERPDGSNFTLKIRSTKLEDSAMYFCASMGGVAVWYFGPGTRLTVT.